The 30 T cell receptor beta chains below come from one sample, sequenced in a study of T cell responses to AZD1222 COVID-19 vaccine. TCRdb's table, derived via immunoSEQ multiplex PCR, lists solely in-frame clones and lacks some. The data hold about 100,000 clones, with about 89% observed a single time. Sequences were derived from peripheral blood, sampled 28 days after the second AZD1222 dose. The source of these receptors is an adult who received the AZD1222 COVID-19 vaccine.

The V call is TRBV2, the J call TRBJ2-3, with 10 positions matching TRBD2. From germline, CDR1 is SNHLY and CDR2 FYNNEI. The CDR3 sequence is 16 residues long. V was clipped by 5 bases and J by 6 bases; unmatched bases: 11. CDR3 protein: CASSLGLADVSDTQYF. The CDR3 DNA reads TGTGCCAGCAGTCTTGGACTAGCGGACGTCTCGGATACGCAGTATTTT. The variable domain in full, with the rest retrieved from reference TRBV2 and TRBJ2-3, is EPEVTQTPSHQVTQMGQEVILRCVPISNHLYFYWYRQILGQKVEFLVSFYNNEISEKSEIFDDQFSVERPDGSNFTLKIRSTKLEDSAMYFCASSLGLADVSDTQYFGPGTRLTVL.

DNA of the CDR3: TGTGCCAGCAGCCTGTACGGGTACTATGGCTACACCTTC. Translation: CASSLYGYYGYTF. V is TRBV28 and J is TRBJ1-2; D is unresolved. The germline gives CDR1 MDHEN, CDR2 SYDVKM. Trimming removed 6 bases at V and 3 bases at J, with 11 bases between. The CDR3 has 13 residues.

The V gene is TRBV27, the J gene TRBJ1-2; D is perhaps TRBD1 (6 bases). This CDR3 spans 13 amino acids. Trimming stripped 2 bases from V and 7 bases from J, with 11 bases between. CDR1 MNHEY and CDR2 SMNVEV come from the germline V gene (reference sequence). The CDR3 DNA reads as TGTGCCAGCAGTTTAGGGGGCGCGGGTGGCTACACCTTC. Translated: CASSLGGAGGYTF.

The chain has TRBV25-1 and TRBJ2-7; D might be TRBD1 (6 bases). From germline, CDR1 is MGHDK and CDR2 SYGVNS. V was pared by 3 bases and J by 6 bases, with 12 bases between. The CDR3 runs to 13 residues. CDR3 region: CASSEYRASEQYF. The CDR3 DNA reads as TGTGCCAGCAGTGAGTACAGGGCCTCCGAGCAGTACTTC.

The V call is TRBV7-9, the J call TRBJ2-2; TRBD2 matches at 9 bases. CDR1 and CDR2 (germline): SEHNR, FQNEAQ (reference sequence). The CDR3 runs 15 residues. After removal of 6 bases from V and 5 bases from J, the junction contained 7 bases not matched to a gene. CDR3 coding DNA: TGTGCCAGCAGACCGCTAGCGGGGCAGACCGGGGAGCTGTTTTTT. This gives the protein CASRPLAGQTGELFF.

This sequence joins TRBV29-1 and TRBJ2-3; the D gene is possibly TRBD2 (5 bases). The CDR3 loop spans 13 amino acids. The V gene's germline CDR1 is SQVTM and CDR2 ANQGSEA. The V end lost 2 bases, the J end lost 5 bases, and 11 bases lay between the germline ends. The CDR3 region is CSVEPGWGDTQYF. CDR3 bases: TGCAGCGTTGAACCGGGGTGGGGAGATACGCAGTATTTT.

This chain connects TRBV9 to TRBJ2-3; TRBD2 matches at 14 bases. V lost 3 bases, J lost 5 bases, and 5 bases stayed unmatched. The CDR3 has 16 amino acids. Germline CDR1 and CDR2: SGDLS and YYNGEE. The CDR3 reads CASSGTGTSGRDTQYF. The CDR3 nucleotides read TGTGCCAGCAGCGGGACCGGGACTAGCGGGAGAGATACGCAGTATTTT.

The rearrangement links TRBV15 to TRBJ2-3; 8 bases are a match to TRBD1. Germline trimming cut 0 bases from V and 6 bases from J; bases unmatched to any gene: 11. CDR3 length equals 17 residues. Germline-derived CDR1 and CDR2 are LNHNV and YYDKDF (reference sequence). This CDR3 is CATSRDLAGGIIDTQYF. The CDR3 region has the DNA TGTGCCACCAGCAGAGATTTGGCAGGGGGCATCATCGATACGCAGTATTTT.

This clone appeared a few times. The rearrangement links TRBV5-1 to TRBJ1-6; D uncertain. The germline V gene encodes CDR1 SGHRS and CDR2 YFSETQ. Trimming removed 3 bases from V and 7 bases from J, with 11 bases in between. The CDR3 runs to 14 residues. Here the CDR3 reads CASSSDGRNSPLHF. In DNA, the CDR3 is TGCGCCAGCAGCTCGGACGGACGGAATTCACCCCTCCACTTT. Combining the CDR3 with reference TRBV5-1 and TRBJ1-6 gives the whole variable domain KAGVTQTPRYLIKTRGQQVTLSCSPISGHRSVSWYQQTPGQGLQFLFEYFSETQRNKGNFPGRFSGRQFSNSRSEMNVSTLELGDSALYLCASSSDGRNSPLHFGNGTRLTVT.

The V call is TRBV6-5, the J call TRBJ1-1; 8 nucleotides line up with TRBD1. CDR1 and CDR2 from the germline V gene are MNHEY and SVGAGI. V trimming: 2 bases; J trimming: 4 bases; junction bases outside the gene matches: 3. This CDR3 has 14 amino acids. In DNA, the CDR3 is TGTGCCAGCAGTTACGACAGGGGAAGCACTGAAGCTTTCTTT. It translates to CASSYDRGSTEAFF.

This sequence joins TRBV19 and TRBJ1-1; D possibly corresponds to TRBD1 (5 bases). Trimming pared 5 bases from V and 4 bases from J, leaving 14 bases between. This CDR3 comprises 14 residues. Germline-derived CDR1 and CDR2 are LNHDA and SQIVND (reference sequence). This CDR3 is CASSPQGGLTEAFF. CDR3 nucleotides: TGTGCCAGTAGTCCTCAGGGAGGACTCACTGAAGCTTTCTTT.

The chain combines TRBV24-1 with TRBJ2-1; D is undetermined. V lost 0 bases and J 3 bases, leaving 14 bases between the germline ends. This CDR3 region has 17 residues. Germline V gene lookup returns CDR1 KGHDR and CDR2 SFDVKD. CDR3 DNA sequence: TGTGCCACCAGTGATTTGCATGCTAGTCGAGACTACAATGAGCAGTTCTTC. Translation gives CATSDLHASRDYNEQFF.

In regard to this clone: The junction does not match germline at one end; this may be a read error. CDR3 bases: TGTGCCAGCAGTGACAAGGCAGGGAACCCATACTATGGCTACATCTTC. Translation gives CASSDKAGNPYYGYIF. The rearrangement uses TRBV6-4 and TRBJ1-2; possibly TRBD1 for D (5 bases). CDR1 and CDR2 (germline): MRHNA, SNTAGT. This CDR3 is built from 16 residues.

This clone appeared once. This chain links TRBV5-6 with TRBJ1-2; tentative D call: TRBD1 (6 bases). CDR3 size: 14 residues. The V end lost 3 bases, the J end lost 10 bases, and 19 bases lay between the germline ends. The germline V gene encodes CDR1 SGHDT and CDR2 YYEEEE. The CDR3, as DNA: TGTGCCAGCAGCTGGGGGGGCGACCTCCGAGTCTACACCTTC. This translates into CASSWGGDLRVYTF.

This clone was picked up a small number of times. The rearrangement uses TRBV7-6 and TRBJ1-6, with 8 bases that match TRBD1. Germline V gene lookup returns CDR1 SGHVS and CDR2 FNYEAQ. The CDR3 consists of 18 residues. The V gene end was trimmed by 5 bases and the J gene end by 5 bases; junction bases not matched to a gene: 14. CDR3 protein: CASSAHRPDRGNNSPLHF. In DNA form, the CDR3 reads TGTGCCAGCAGCGCCCACCGACCCGACAGGGGAAATAATTCACCCCTCCACTTT. Full variable domain (missing parts from reference TRBV7-6 and TRBJ1-6): GAGVSQSPRYKVTKRGQDVALRCDPISGHVSLYWYRQALGQGPEFLTYFNYEAQQDKSGLPNDRFSAERPEGSISTLTIQRTEQRDSAMYRCASSAHRPDRGNNSPLHFGNGTRLTVT.

The chain has TRBV19 and TRBJ1-2, with D possibly TRBD1 on 5 matching bases. This CDR3 spans 16 amino acids. The V and J ends lost 0 bases and 0 bases respectively, with 11 bases between them. Germline V gene data show CDR1 as LNHDA and CDR2 as SQIVND (reference sequence). CDR3 DNA: TGTGCCAGTAGTATAGATCGCGCGACAGCTAACTATGGCTACACCTTC. Encoded protein: CASSIDRATANYGYTF. Variable domain in full (rest from reference TRBV19 and TRBJ1-2): DGGITQSPKYLFRKEGQNVTLSCEQNLNHDAMYWYRQDPGQGLRLIYYSQIVNDFQKGDIAEGYSVSREKKESFPLTVTSAQKNPTAFYLCASSIDRATANYGYTFGSGTRLTVV.

CDR3 amino acids: CASSLRLAGSYNEQFF. The CDR3 coding sequence is TGTGCCAGCAGCCTAAGGCTAGCGGGGTCCTACAATGAGCAGTTCTTC. The rearrangement uses TRBV7-2 and TRBJ2-1, with 9 bases aligning to TRBD2. Germline trimming cut 5 bases from V and 1 base from J; bases unmatched to any gene: 6. Germline CDR1 SGHTA, CDR2 FQGNSA. The CDR3 is 16 amino acids.

This clone was counted between two and nine times. This chain links TRBV20-1 with TRBJ1-2, with a weak D call TRBD1 (5 bases). Germline V gene data show CDR1 as DFQATT and CDR2 as SNEGSKA (reference sequence). The CDR3 is made up of 15 amino acids. Trimming took 3 bases from V and 6 from J, leaving 20 bases between them. The CDR3: CSASPRVGGDDGYTF. CDR3 DNA: TGCAGTGCTAGTCCCCGGGTCGGGGGGGATGATGGCTACACCTTC.

The genes are TRBV28 and TRBJ2-7; 7 nucleotides line up with TRBD1. CDR1 is MDHEN and CDR2 is SYDVKM in the germline V gene. V was pared by 8 bases and J by 3 bases, with 13 bases of the junction left unmatched. The CDR3 contains 15 residues. The DNA for the CDR3 is TGTGCCAGCTCTATATTCCAGGGGGTGGTCTACGAGCAGTACTTC. This codes for CASSIFQGVVYEQYF.

The CDR3 DNA follows: TGTGCCAGCAGTTTAGCGGGGGCCGGGGAGCTGTTTTTT. It specifies CASSLAGAGELFF. This chain uses TRBV27 with TRBJ2-2; TRBD2 agrees at 7 bases. CDR3 length: 13 amino acids. Germline lookup yields CDR1 MNHEY and CDR2 SMNVEV (reference sequence). J lost 6 bases, V lost 2 bases, and 0 bases had no gene match.

V usage is TRBV18 and J usage is TRBJ1-2, with D possibly TRBD1 on 6 matching bases. The CDR3 is made up of 15 amino acids. Trimming pared 3 bases from V and 0 bases from J, leaving 11 bases between. CDR1 and CDR2 from the germline V gene are KGHSH and LQKENI. CDR3 nucleotides: TGTGCCAGCTCACCCCAGGGGATTGCTAACTATGGCTACACCTTC. Translation gives CASSPQGIANYGYTF.

The DNA for the CDR3 is TGTGCCAGCTCACCATTCCAGTCCCAGGGGGCCTCTGGAAACACCATATATTTT. As protein: CASSPFQSQGASGNTIYF. The J gene is TRBJ1-3, the V gene TRBV18; 8 positions match TRBD1. Germline V lookup: CDR1 KGHSH, CDR2 LQKENI. The V segment lost 2 bases and the J segment 0 bases; nucleotides outside the gene matches: 9. The CDR3 sequence is 18 residues long.

The J gene is TRBJ2-5, the V gene TRBV5-1, with D perhaps matching TRBD2 (5 bases). CDR3 length: 14 residues. Germline assignment: CDR1 SGHRS and CDR2 YFSETQ. V lost 2 bases to trimming and J lost 5 bases, with 13 bases between them. For the CDR3, the DNA is TGCGCCAGCAGCTTACTAGGAGAGGTGGAGACCCAGTACTTC. Amino acids: CASSLLGEVETQYF.

The chain carries TRBV6-1 and TRBJ2-3; 10 bases match TRBD2. The V segment lost 4 bases and the J segment 2 bases; nucleotides outside the gene matches: 6. CDR3 length equals 16 residues. Germline lookup yields CDR1 MNHNS and CDR2 SASEGT. CDR3 residues: CASSATLAGITDTQYF. CDR3 nucleotides: TGTGCCAGCAGTGCGACACTAGCGGGGATCACAGATACGCAGTATTTT.

V is TRBV28 and J is TRBJ2-7, with D possibly being TRBD1 (5 bases). V was cut by 2 bases and J by 4 bases, with 12 bases left in between. Germline V lookup: CDR1 MDHEN, CDR2 SYDVKM. The CDR3 is made up of 14 amino acids. The CDR3 DNA reads as TGTGCCAGCAGTTTAACACAGGACGGTTACGAGCAGTACTTC. Translation: CASSLTQDGYEQYF.

The chain uses TRBV7-9 and TRBJ2-7; 8 positions agree with TRBD2. This CDR3 is 16 amino acids long. Germline lookup yields CDR1 SEHNR and CDR2 FQNEAQ (reference sequence). With V trimmed by 5 bases and J by 3 bases, 12 bases remained unmatched. The CDR3 coding sequence is TGTGCCAGCAGCCCCACCGGGGGGGAGGCTTTCTACGAGCAGTACTTC. It is translated as CASSPTGGEAFYEQYF.

This rearrangement joins TRBV5-4 to TRBJ1-5; D gene uncertain. Trimming cost V 0 bases and J 5 bases, with 6 bases left between them. Germline V gene lookup returns CDR1 SGHNT and CDR2 YYREEE (reference sequence). The CDR3 consists of 13 residues. The CDR3 DNA is TGTGCCAGCAGCTTGGGTGGAGATCAGCCCCAGCATTTT. As protein: CASSLGGDQPQHF.

This rearrangement joins TRBV21-1 to TRBJ2-5. TRBV21-1 has pseudogene status. There are 12 residues in the CDR3. The CDR3, as DNA: TGTGCCAGCAGCGAGGGGGGAGAGACCCAGTACTTC. This translates into CASSEGGETQYF.

The chain joins TRBV24-1 to TRBJ2-1, with TRBD2 identical over 8 bases. The CDR3 sequence is 14 residues long. V shed 4 bases, J shed 5 bases, and the junction held 3 bases outside the gene matches. CDR1 is KGHDR and CDR2 is SFDVKD in the germline V gene. CDR3 in amino acids: CATSEQRGHNEQFF. Here the CDR3 DNA reads TGTGCCACCAGTGAGCAGCGGGGGCACAATGAGCAGTTCTTC.

This sequence joins TRBV18 and TRBJ1-5; possibly TRBD1 for D (6 bases). The length of the CDR3 is 13 residues. V lost 4 bases and J lost 7, with 11 bases in between. In germline, CDR1 is KGHSH, CDR2 LQKENI. In DNA form, the CDR3 reads TGTGCCAGCTCACAGGGGGTCGTACAGCCCCAGCATTTT. Its protein product is CASSQGVVQPQHF.